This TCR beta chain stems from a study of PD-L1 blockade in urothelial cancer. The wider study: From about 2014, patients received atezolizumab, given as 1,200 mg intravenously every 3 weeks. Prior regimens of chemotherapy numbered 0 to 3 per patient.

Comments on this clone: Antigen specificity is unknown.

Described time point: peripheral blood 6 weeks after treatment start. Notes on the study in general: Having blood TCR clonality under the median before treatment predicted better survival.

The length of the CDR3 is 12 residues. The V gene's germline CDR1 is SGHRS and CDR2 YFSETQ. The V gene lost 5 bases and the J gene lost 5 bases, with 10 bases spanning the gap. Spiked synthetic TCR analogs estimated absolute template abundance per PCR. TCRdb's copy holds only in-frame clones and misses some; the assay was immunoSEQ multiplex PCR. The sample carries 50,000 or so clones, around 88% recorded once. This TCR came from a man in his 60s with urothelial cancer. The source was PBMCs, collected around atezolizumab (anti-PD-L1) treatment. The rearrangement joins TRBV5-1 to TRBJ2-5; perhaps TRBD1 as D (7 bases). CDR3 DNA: TGCGCCAGCAGGACAGGGAGGGAGACCCAGTACTTC. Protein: CASRTGRETQYF.